This T cell receptor beta chain was retrieved from a study of technical replicates of blood from a few donors. Sequencing was performed with immunoSEQ multiplex PCR; in TCRdb, only in-frame clones are kept and a portion is missing. The sample includes some 70,000 clones, roughly 95% of them seen just once. The CDR3 loop spans 11 amino acids. From germline, CDR1 is WNHNN and CDR2 SYGVQD (reference sequence). V lost 3 bases, J lost 8 bases, and 5 bases lay in between. The chain carries TRBV10-1 and TRBJ1-3; TRBD1 might be the D (5 bases). The sequence derives from a human donor in good health. What was sequenced was T cells isolated from PBMCs. CDR3 DNA sequence: TGCGCCAGCAGTGAACAGGACACCATATATTTT. The encoded protein is CASSEQDTIYF.